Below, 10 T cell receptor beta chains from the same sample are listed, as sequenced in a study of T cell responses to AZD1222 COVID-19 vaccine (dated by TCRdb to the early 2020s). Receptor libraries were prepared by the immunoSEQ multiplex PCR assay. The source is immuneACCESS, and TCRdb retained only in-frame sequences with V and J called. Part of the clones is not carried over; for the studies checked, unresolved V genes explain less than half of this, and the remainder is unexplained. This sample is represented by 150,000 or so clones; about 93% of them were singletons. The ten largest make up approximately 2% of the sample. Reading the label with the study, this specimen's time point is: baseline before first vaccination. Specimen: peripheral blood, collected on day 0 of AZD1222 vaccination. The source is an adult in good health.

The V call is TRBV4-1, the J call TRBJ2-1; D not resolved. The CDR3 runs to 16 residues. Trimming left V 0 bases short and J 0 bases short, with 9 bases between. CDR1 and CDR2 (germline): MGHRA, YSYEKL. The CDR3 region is CASSQEGRSSYNEQFF. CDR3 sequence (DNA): TGCGCCAGCAGCCAAGAGGGCCGGAGCTCCTACAATGAGCAGTTCTTC.

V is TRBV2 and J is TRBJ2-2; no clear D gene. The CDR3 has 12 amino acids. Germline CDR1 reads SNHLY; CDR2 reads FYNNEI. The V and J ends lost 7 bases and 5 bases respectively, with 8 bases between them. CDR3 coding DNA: TGTGCCAGCATCCCTTTAACCGGGGAGCTGTTTTTT. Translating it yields CASIPLTGELFF.

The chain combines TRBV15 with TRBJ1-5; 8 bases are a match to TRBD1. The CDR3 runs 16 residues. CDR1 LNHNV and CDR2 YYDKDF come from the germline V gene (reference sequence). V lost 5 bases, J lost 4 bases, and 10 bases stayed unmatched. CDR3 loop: CATSGQDRALNQPQHF. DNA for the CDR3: TGTGCCACCAGCGGTCAGGACAGGGCCCTAAATCAGCCCCAGCATTTT.

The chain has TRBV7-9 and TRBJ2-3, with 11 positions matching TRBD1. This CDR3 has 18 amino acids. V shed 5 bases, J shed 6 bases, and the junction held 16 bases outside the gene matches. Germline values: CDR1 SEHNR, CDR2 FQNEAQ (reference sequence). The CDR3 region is CASSHGQGASPVQDTQYF. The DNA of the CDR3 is TGTGCCAGCAGCCACGGACAGGGGGCTAGTCCCGTCCAGGATACGCAGTATTTT.

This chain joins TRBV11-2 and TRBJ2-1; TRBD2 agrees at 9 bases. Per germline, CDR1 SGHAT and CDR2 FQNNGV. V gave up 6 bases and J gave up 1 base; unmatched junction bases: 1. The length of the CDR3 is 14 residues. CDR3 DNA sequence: TGTGCCAGCAGTCTAGCGGGGTCCTACAATGAGCAGTTCTTC. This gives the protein CASSLAGSYNEQFF.

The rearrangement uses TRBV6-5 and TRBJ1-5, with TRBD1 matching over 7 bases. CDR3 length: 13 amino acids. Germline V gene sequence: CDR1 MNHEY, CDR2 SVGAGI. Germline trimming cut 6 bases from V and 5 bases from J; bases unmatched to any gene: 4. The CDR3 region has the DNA TGTGCCAGCAGAGACAGGGATCATCAGCCCCAGCATTTT. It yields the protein CASRDRDHQPQHF.

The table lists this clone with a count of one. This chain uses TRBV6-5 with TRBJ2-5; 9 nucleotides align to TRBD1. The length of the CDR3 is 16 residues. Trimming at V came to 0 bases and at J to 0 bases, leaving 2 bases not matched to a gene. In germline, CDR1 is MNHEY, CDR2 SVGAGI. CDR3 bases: TGTGCCAGCAGTTACTCGACAGGGGGGTACCAAGAGACCCAGTACTTC. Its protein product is CASSYSTGGYQETQYF.

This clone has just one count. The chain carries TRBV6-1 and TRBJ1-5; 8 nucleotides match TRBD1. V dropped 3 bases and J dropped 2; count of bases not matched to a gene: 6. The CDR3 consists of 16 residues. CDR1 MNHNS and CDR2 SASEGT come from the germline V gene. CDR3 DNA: TGTGCCAGCAGTGATCAGGGGGCTGGCGGCAATCAGCCCCAGCATTTT. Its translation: CASSDQGAGGNQPQHF.

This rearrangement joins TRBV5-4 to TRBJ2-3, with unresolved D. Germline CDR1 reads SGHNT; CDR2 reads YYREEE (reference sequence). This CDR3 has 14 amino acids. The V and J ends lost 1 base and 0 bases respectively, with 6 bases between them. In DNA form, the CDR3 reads TGTGCCAGCAGCTTGTCCGGAAGCACAGATACGCAGTATTTT. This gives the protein CASSLSGSTDTQYF.

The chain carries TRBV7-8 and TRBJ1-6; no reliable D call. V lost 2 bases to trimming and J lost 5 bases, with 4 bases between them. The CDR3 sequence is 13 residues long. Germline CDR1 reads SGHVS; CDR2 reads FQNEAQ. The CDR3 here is CASSLFDNSPLHF. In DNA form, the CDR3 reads TGTGCCAGCAGCTTATTTGATAATTCACCCCTCCACTTT.